Listed below are T cell receptor beta chains from one sample, sequenced in a study of T cell responses to AZD1222 COVID-19 vaccine. Profiling relied on immunoSEQ multiplex PCR, and the TCRdb table lists in-frame clones only, not all of them. The repertoire holds roughly 130,000 clones, with roughly 93% as singletons. The starting material was peripheral blood, obtained on day 0 of AZD1222 vaccination. These receptors were obtained from an adult in good health. CDR3s include the opening cysteine and the closing phenylalanine or tryptophan. D genes are given only for firm matches. Size is stated for part of the rows, as once, few or many counts, or as a class when the clone is expanded.

j_gene: TRBJ2-2; v_gene: TRBV7-2; d_gene: TRBD2; abundance: .; CDR3aa: CASSTTSGNTGELFF; CDR3nt: TGTGCCAGCAGCACTACTAGCGGGAACACCGGGGAGCTGTTTTTT
j_gene: TRBJ2-5; v_gene: TRBV28; d_gene: TRBD1; abundance: once; CDR3aa: CASGTGGLQETQYF; CDR3nt: TGTGCCAGTGGGACAGGGGGCCTCCAAGAGACCCAGTACTTC
j_gene: TRBJ2-5; v_gene: TRBV2; d_gene: .; abundance: .; CDR3aa: CASSEQETQYF; CDR3nt: TGTGCCAGCAGTGAACAAGAGACCCAGTACTTC
j_gene: TRBJ2-7; v_gene: TRBV2; d_gene: TRBD2; abundance: .; CDR3aa: CASLGLANYEQYF; CDR3nt: TGTGCCAGCCTTGGACTAGCGAACTACGAGCAGTACTTC
j_gene: TRBJ2-7; v_gene: TRBV29-1; d_gene: .; abundance: .; CDR3aa: CSVANYYEQYF; CDR3nt: TGCAGCGTTGCGAACTACTACGAGCAGTACTTC
j_gene: TRBJ2-2; v_gene: TRBV7-9; d_gene: TRBD2; abundance: .; CDR3aa: CASRTSGRFSYTGELFF; CDR3nt: TGTGCCAGCCGAACTAGCGGGAGATTTTCGTACACCGGGGAGCTGTTTTTT
j_gene: TRBJ2-7; v_gene: TRBV6-6; d_gene: .; abundance: .; CDR3aa: CASSYGRSSYEQYF; CDR3nt: TGTGCCAGCAGTTACGGTAGGAGCTCCTACGAGCAGTACTTC
j_gene: TRBJ1-1; v_gene: TRBV3-1/TRBV3-2; d_gene: .; abundance: .; CDR3aa: CASSQGGHFLNTEAFF; CDR3nt: TGTGCCAGCAGCCAAGGGGGGCATTTCCTGAACACTGAAGCTTTCTTT
j_gene: TRBJ2-7; v_gene: TRBV7-2; d_gene: TRBD2; abundance: .; CDR3aa: CASSLAPRLAGDDEQYF; CDR3nt: TGTGCCAGCAGCTTAGCCCCCCGACTAGCGGGAGACGACGAGCAGTACTTC
j_gene: TRBJ1-6; v_gene: TRBV12-3/TRBV12-4; d_gene: .; abundance: .; CDR3aa: CASSYVNSPLHF; CDR3nt: TGTGCCAGCAGTTACGTCAATTCACCCCTCCACTTT
j_gene: TRBJ2-2; v_gene: TRBV7-9; d_gene: .; abundance: once; CDR3aa: CASSLGDLAGELFF; CDR3nt: TGTGCCAGCAGCTTAGGGGACTTGGCGGGGGAGCTGTTTTTT
j_gene: TRBJ2-1; v_gene: TRBV12-5; d_gene: TRBD1; abundance: .; CDR3aa: CASGSGQGRYTYNEQFF; CDR3nt: TGTGCTAGTGGTTCCGGACAGGGTAGGTACACCTACAATGAGCAGTTCTTC
j_gene: TRBJ2-1; v_gene: TRBV7-2; d_gene: .; abundance: once; CDR3aa: CASSPLRDNEQFF; CDR3nt: TGTGCCAGCAGCCCCCTTCGGGACAATGAGCAGTTCTTC
j_gene: TRBJ2-5; v_gene: TRBV6-5; d_gene: .; abundance: .; CDR3aa: CASTPLSQTQYF; CDR3nt: TGTGCCAGCACACCCCTAAGCCAGACCCAGTACTTC
j_gene: TRBJ1-2; v_gene: TRBV28; d_gene: .; abundance: .; CDR3aa: CASSLLAPPGGYTF; CDR3nt: TGTGCCAGCAGTTTATTAGCCCCTCCCGGGGGCTACACCTTC
j_gene: TRBJ2-1; v_gene: TRBV30; d_gene: .; abundance: .; CDR3aa: CAWALGTPPYNEQFF; CDR3nt: TGTGCCTGGGCCCTCGGGACTCCTCCCTACAATGAGCAGTTCTTC
j_gene: TRBJ1-2; v_gene: TRBV19; d_gene: .; abundance: .; CDR3aa: CASSIERDWYGYTF; CDR3nt: TGTGCCAGTAGTATAGAAAGGGACTGGTATGGCTACACCTTC
j_gene: TRBJ1-3; v_gene: TRBV6-5; d_gene: .; abundance: few; CDR3aa: CASTAGRGCCF; CDR3nt: TGTGCCAGCACCGCCGGGAGGGGCTGTTGTTTT
j_gene: TRBJ1-1; v_gene: TRBV11-2; d_gene: .; abundance: .; CDR3aa: CASSLESVNLLNTEAFF; CDR3nt: TGTGCCAGCAGCTTAGAGTCGGTAAACCTATTGAACACTGAAGCTTTCTTT
j_gene: TRBJ1-1; v_gene: TRBV9; d_gene: .; abundance: .; CDR3aa: CASSVGWNTEAFF; CDR3nt: TGTGCCAGCAGCGTAGGTTGGAACACTGAAGCTTTCTTT
j_gene: TRBJ1-5; v_gene: TRBV30; d_gene: .; abundance: .; CDR3aa: CAWSVRGAVGNQPQHF; CDR3nt: TGTGCCTGGAGTGTACGGGGGGCTGTGGGCAATCAGCCCCAGCATTTT
j_gene: TRBJ2-7; v_gene: TRBV28; d_gene: .; abundance: .; CDR3aa: CASSPSGSSYEQYF; CDR3nt: TGTGCCAGCAGTCCGAGCGGCAGCTCCTACGAGCAGTACTTC
j_gene: TRBJ2-5; v_gene: TRBV18; d_gene: .; abundance: .; CDR3aa: CASSPVQAAQETQYF; CDR3nt: TGTGCCAGCTCACCGGTTCAGGCCGCCCAAGAGACCCAGTACTTC